One sample yielded the 25 T cell receptor beta chains listed below, sequenced in a study of CD8 T cells in ankylosing spondylitis. Study-level results: Among TCR beta sequences, a motif of several highly homologous variants appeared characteristic of ankylosing spondylitis blood.

Their recognized antigens are unknown. MiXCR, applied by TCRdb to the 5' RACE reads, yields one record per CDR3 protein. The table lists about 390,000 distinct CDR3 sequences, about a fifth of them singletons. Sample: blood, either unsorted or a sorted T cell fraction (not recorded which). The receptors originated from a male donor with ankylosing spondylitis.

The chain uses TRBV5-1 and TRBJ1-1; possibly TRBD1 for D (5 bases). The CDR3 covers 11 residues. Germline lookup yields CDR1 SGHRS and CDR2 YFSETQ. V was trimmed by 5 bases and J by 7 bases, leaving 9 bases between them. The CDR3 loop reads CASRQENEAFF. CDR3 sequence (DNA): TGCGCCAGCAGACAGGAGAATGAAGCTTTCTTT.

This chain connects TRBV2 to TRBJ1-5; unclear D gene. V was shortened by 3 bases and J by 4 bases, with 13 bases between the two germline ends. The CDR3 contains 15 residues. Germline V lookup: CDR1 SNHLY, CDR2 FYNNEI. CDR3 nucleotide sequence: TGTGCCAGCAGTGATTATGGCGGTTCTAATCAGCCCCAGCATTTT. Its translation: CASSDYGGSNQPQHF.

The sample holds a few counts of this clonotype. The chain has TRBV5-1 and TRBJ2-7, with 9 bases fitting TRBD1. The germline CDR1 and CDR2 sequences are SGHRS and YFSETQ. The CDR3 length is 13 residues. V dropped 4 bases and J dropped 2; count of bases not matched to a gene: 1. The CDR3 protein is CASSTGGPYEQYF. The CDR3 DNA is TGCGCCAGCAGCACAGGGGGCCCCTACGAGCAGTACTTC.

The chain is built from TRBV11-3 and TRBJ2-3; weak D call: TRBD2 (5 bases). CDR1 is SGHNT, CDR2 YENEEA, per germline. V dropped 4 bases and J dropped 4 bases, with 15 bases sitting between them. The CDR3 consists of 15 residues. The CDR3 region has the DNA TGTGCCAGCAGCTCGGAGGCGGGTGGGTCAGATACGCAGTATTTT. This sequence encodes CASSSEAGGSDTQYF.

The gene calls are TRBV10-2 and TRBJ2-2; TRBD2 matches 11 bases. The germline V gene encodes CDR1 WSHSY and CDR2 SAAADI. This CDR3 has 15 residues. J was trimmed by 7 bases and V by 11 bases; bases with no gene match: 12. The CDR3 reads CACSPGLAANGELFF. CDR3 DNA: TGCGCCTGCTCCCCGGGACTAGCGGCCAACGGGGAGCTGTTTTTT.

This clonotype was recorded a few times. This chain links TRBV7-6 with TRBJ2-2; 7 nucleotides agree with TRBD1. The V gene's germline CDR1 is SGHVS and CDR2 FNYEAQ. The V and J ends lost 3 bases and 1 base, in that order; junction bases with no gene match: 5. This CDR3 spans 16 amino acids. Written as DNA, the CDR3 is TGTGCCAGCAGCTTCCAGACAGGGATGAACACCGGGGAGCTGTTTTTT. This gives the protein CASSFQTGMNTGELFF.

The genes are TRBV24-1 and TRBJ2-7; TRBD1 or TRBD2 may be the D gene (5 bases each). The V and J ends lost 4 bases and 0 bases respectively, with 12 bases between them. The CDR3 covers 15 residues. CDR1 is KGHDR, CDR2 SFDVKD, per germline. CDR3: CATSDRVGGSYEQYF. The CDR3 DNA follows: TGTGCCACCAGTGACAGGGTCGGAGGCTCCTACGAGCAGTACTTC.

The chain has TRBV29-1 and TRBJ2-1; D possibly corresponds to TRBD2 (6 bases). In germline, CDR1 is SQVTM, CDR2 ANQGSEA. Deletions cut 0 bases from V and 8 bases from J, with 20 bases between. This CDR3 has 16 residues. CDR3 bases: TGCAGCGTTGAAGATTCCGGCACCTTCCCGGGAGATGAGCAGTTCTTC. This encodes CSVEDSGTFPGDEQFF.

This clonotype was counted only a few times. This chain joins TRBV7-2 and TRBJ2-7; 7 bases align to TRBD2. The CDR3 is 15 residues long. After removal of 1 base from V and 2 bases from J, the junction contained 5 bases not matched to a gene. The V gene's germline CDR1 is SGHTA and CDR2 FQGNSA. CDR3: CASSLGAGITYEQYF. CDR3 nucleotide sequence: TGTGCCAGCAGCTTAGGAGCGGGGATTACCTACGAGCAGTACTTC.

This clonotype was counted only a few times. The V gene is TRBV6-2 or TRBV6-3, the J gene TRBJ1-5; D is unresolved. The CDR3 contains 14 residues. CDR1 is MNHEY, CDR2 SVGEGT, per germline. Deletions cut 7 bases from V and 10 bases from J, with 20 bases between. CDR3 in amino acids: CASTNVVFGNPQHF. CDR3 in DNA: TGTGCCAGCACCAACGTGGTATTCGGGAATCCCCAGCATTTT.

In its sample, this clonotype was seen a few times. The rearrangement links TRBV28 to TRBJ1-1; TRBD1 matches at 8 bases. J lost 7 bases, V lost 5 bases, and 9 bases had no gene match. CDR1 MDHEN and CDR2 SYDVKM come from the germline V gene. This CDR3 is 14 amino acids long. The CDR3 nucleotides read TGTGCCAGCAGTGGAGGGACAGGAGTATTTGAAGCTTTCTTT. This gives the protein CASSGGTGVFEAFF.

This clonotype was seen a few times. J is TRBJ2-7 and V is TRBV12-3 or TRBV12-4; unclear D gene. With 3 bases removed from V and 0 bases from J, the gap between germline ends came to 15 bases. The CDR3 runs to 16 residues. This chain's CDR3 is CASSLRNRVSSYEQYF. DNA of the CDR3: TGTGCCAGCAGTTTGAGGAATAGGGTGAGCTCCTACGAGCAGTACTTC.

The chain employs TRBV5-1 and TRBJ2-3, with 11 bases identical to TRBD2. The germline V gene encodes CDR1 SGHRS and CDR2 YFSETQ. The ends lost 4 bases at V and 6 bases at J; junction bases unmatched: 4. CDR3 length: 14 residues. The CDR3 DNA reads TGCGCCAGCAGCCAACTAGCGGGAGTGGATACGCAGTATTTT. This sequence encodes CASSQLAGVDTQYF.

The V call is TRBV20-1, the J call TRBJ2-5, with D perhaps TRBD2 (7 bases). The CDR3 is made up of 13 amino acids. Trimming pared 2 bases from V and 4 bases from J, leaving 11 bases between. In germline, CDR1 is DFQATT, CDR2 SNEGSKA (reference sequence). Here the CDR3 DNA reads TGCAGTGCTAGAATAGGGGGGGCAGAGACCCAGTACTTC. It codes for CSARIGGAETQYF.

In its sample, this clonotype was seen a few times. The chain uses TRBV4-1 and TRBJ1-5; a weak D match, TRBD1 (5 bases). In germline, CDR1 is MGHRA, CDR2 YSYEKL. Trimming removed 3 bases at V and 4 bases at J, with 22 bases between. The CDR3 length is 18 residues. This chain's CDR3 is CASSHRTGTDIGNQPQHF. The CDR3 region has the DNA TGCGCCAGCAGCCACCGTACCGGGACCGACATCGGGAATCAGCCCCAGCATTTT.

The DNA of the CDR3 is TGCAGTGCTAGAGATCCGGGAGGTAGCTACGAGCAGTACTTC. It yields the protein CSARDPGGSYEQYF. The chain combines TRBV20-1 with TRBJ2-7; TRBD2 matches at 7 bases. This CDR3 spans 14 amino acids. With V trimmed by 0 bases and J by 3 bases, 5 bases remained unmatched. Per germline, CDR1 DFQATT and CDR2 SNEGSKA (reference sequence).

V usage is TRBV5-1 and J usage is TRBJ1-2; D remains unclear. V lost 4 bases and J lost 2, with 15 bases in between. CDR3 size: 15 residues. Germline CDR1 and CDR2: SGHRS and YFSETQ. CDR3 in amino acids: CASSISLTANYGYTF. In DNA, the CDR3 is TGCGCCAGCAGCATAAGTTTGACCGCGAACTATGGCTACACCTTC.

The table lists this clonotype with a few counts. This sequence joins TRBV3-1 and TRBJ2-2; D remains unclear. Trimming stripped 8 bases from V and 4 bases from J, with 5 bases between. This CDR3 is built from 11 residues. The germline V gene has CDR1 LGHDT and CDR2 YNNKEL (reference sequence). The CDR3 sequence is CASASTGELFF. CDR3 DNA sequence: TGTGCCAGCGCGAGCACCGGGGAGCTGTTTTTT.

As for this clonotype: Possible read error: a much larger clone is one base away. The rearrangement uses TRBV29-1 and TRBJ2-7; perhaps TRBD1 as D (6 bases). The CDR3 loop spans 14 amino acids. Germline V gene sequence: CDR1 SQVTM, CDR2 ANQGSEA. As DNA, the CDR3 is TGCAGCGTTGGGGCAGGGGTTTCGTCCTACGAGCAGTGCTTC. Translated: CSVGAGVSSYEQCF.

This chain joins TRBV29-1 and TRBJ2-3; 12 bases align to TRBD2. The CDR3 covers 14 residues. After removal of 6 bases from V and 7 bases from J, the junction contained 8 bases not matched to a gene. Germline loops: CDR1 SQVTM, CDR2 ANQGSEA. The chain's CDR3 is CSVRTSGDSHTQYF. DNA for the CDR3: TGCAGCGTGAGGACTAGCGGGGATTCTCATACGCAGTATTTT.

The V call is TRBV20-1, the J call TRBJ1-5, with D uncertain. The CDR3 sequence is 12 residues long. Trimming took 3 bases from V and 3 from J, leaving 6 bases between them. Germline loops: CDR1 DFQATT, CDR2 SNEGSKA (reference sequence). CDR3 in amino acids: CSARRNNQPQHF. The CDR3 DNA reads TGCAGTGCTAGGAGGAACAATCAGCCCCAGCATTTT.

The chain employs TRBV15 and TRBJ2-7; 9 nucleotides match TRBD1. V gave up 0 bases and J gave up 7 bases; unmatched junction bases: 4. The CDR3 is made up of 14 amino acids. Germline CDR1 and CDR2: LNHNV and YYDKDF (reference sequence). The CDR3 sequence: CATSRDPTGGEQYF. The CDR3 coding sequence is TGTGCCACCAGCAGAGATCCGACAGGGGGGGAGCAGTACTTC.

This clonotype was seen more than once but under ten times. The chain couples TRBV29-1 to TRBJ2-3; D is ambiguous. Trimming cost V 8 bases and J 0 bases, with 6 bases left between them. This CDR3 is 11 amino acids long. Germline V gene lookup returns CDR1 SQVTM and CDR2 ANQGSEA. The CDR3: CSYDSTDTQYF. The DNA for the CDR3 is TGCAGCTACGACAGCACAGATACGCAGTATTTT.

This clonotype has more than one count but fewer than ten. This chain links TRBV12-3 or TRBV12-4 with TRBJ2-3, with TRBD1 as a possible D gene (6 bases). Trimming removed 6 bases from V and 8 bases from J, with 24 bases in between. The CDR3 totals 16 residues. In nucleotides, the CDR3 is TGTGCCAGCAGACCTGAGTGGGGGCGCCTTCTGGGTACGCAGTATTTT. This sequence encodes CASRPEWGRLLGTQYF.

This clonotype was seen many times. The chain uses TRBV12-3 or TRBV12-4 and TRBJ2-7; tentative D call: TRBD1 (6 bases). This CDR3 is 15 amino acids long. Trimming removed 3 bases at V and 7 bases at J, with 19 bases between. The CDR3 spells CASSFRRGRAGEQYF. The CDR3 DNA follows: TGTGCCAGCAGTTTCCGCAGGGGCAGGGCGGGTGAGCAGTACTTC.